The clone carrying this T cell receptor (beta chain) showed up just a few times. Its cognate antigen is unknown. Profiling relied on immunoSEQ multiplex PCR, and the TCRdb table lists in-frame clones only, not all of them. The sample yields 30,000 to 40,000 clones, over 70% seen once. CDR1 SGHAT and CDR2 FQNNGV come from the germline V gene. Trimming pared 1 base from V and 3 bases from J, leaving 13 bases between. The CDR3 runs to 16 residues. This entry comes from a study of early stage breast cancer tumors. At the level of the study: Around 10-fold was the mean read coverage per sample.

Points from the study as a whole: Comparing each tissue with blood distinguished tumor from normal in 14 of 16 patients. Enriched TCRB sequences shared across patients were mostly commonly generated sequences.

This TCR was sampled from a person between 60 and 70 years old with breast cancer. The rearrangement links TRBV11-2 to TRBJ2-1, with D hard to call. The material sequenced was blood. This CDR3 is CASSLVQGMGYNEQFF. The CDR3, as DNA: TGTGCCAGCAGCTTAGTGCAAGGGATGGGCTACAATGAGCAGTTCTTC.